Each of the 7 T cell receptor beta chains below was sequenced from the same sample in a study of blood T cell repertoires in COVID-19. Some clones are missing from TCRdb's copy, which holds only in-frame ones; the method was immunoSEQ multiplex PCR. The sample consists of about 26,000 clones, around 82% of them appearing once. What was sequenced was peripheral blood. The receptors shown here come from a man older than 75 with active or convalescent COVID-19.

The chain links TRBV6-1 to TRBJ1-3; a weak D match, TRBD1 (5 bases). Germline CDR1 MNHNS, CDR2 SASEGT. The germline V and J ends were trimmed by 2 bases and 2 bases, with 10 bases remaining between them. The CDR3 length is 15 residues. The CDR3 sequence is CASSESAGPGNTIYF. The CDR3 DNA follows: TGTGCCAGCAGTGAATCTGCAGGGCCTGGAAACACCATATATTTT.

The chain has TRBV6-5 and TRBJ2-1, with 14 bases fitting TRBD2. Trimming removed 4 bases from V and 6 bases from J; junction bases left unmatched: 2. This CDR3 contains 15 residues. Germline CDR1 reads MNHEY; CDR2 reads SVGAGI. The chain's CDR3 is CASSSGTSGSNEQFF. The CDR3 coding sequence is TGTGCCAGCAGTTCCGGGACTAGCGGGAGCAATGAGCAGTTCTTC.

The chain is built from TRBV9 and TRBJ2-5; 14 bases map to TRBD2. V dropped 3 bases and J dropped 4; count of bases not matched to a gene: 5. This CDR3 is 16 amino acids long. Germline V CDR1 and CDR2: SGDLS, YYNGEE. This CDR3 is CASSETSGGAGETQYF. In DNA, the CDR3 is TGTGCCAGCAGCGAGACTAGCGGGGGGGCGGGAGAGACCCAGTACTTC.

This clone was seen a few times. The rearrangement links TRBV15 to TRBJ1-2, with a weak D call TRBD1 (5 bases). Trimming cost V 0 bases and J 6 bases, with 8 bases left between them. This CDR3 has 13 amino acids. CDR1 and CDR2 (germline): LNHNV, YYDKDF (reference sequence). The CDR3 DNA sequence: TGTGCCACCAGCAGAGAAGAAGGGGATGGCTACACCTTC. The encoded protein is CATSREEGDGYTF.

This chain links TRBV11-2 with TRBJ1-5, with TRBD1 as a possible D gene (6 bases). This CDR3 has 15 residues. Trimming stripped 5 bases from V and 4 bases from J, with 15 bases between. The germline gives CDR1 SGHAT, CDR2 FQNNGV. The CDR3 region has the DNA TGTGCCAGCAGCCAAGCCGGGACAACAAATCAGCCCCAGCATTTT. This translates into CASSQAGTTNQPQHF.

This clone appeared a few times. This chain joins TRBV7-8 and TRBJ2-6; no definite D call. CDR1 and CDR2 (germline): SGHVS, FQNEAQ. CDR3 size: 13 residues. V dropped 6 bases and J dropped 1 base, with 4 bases sitting between them. CDR3 sequence reads: CASRTSGANVLTF. CDR3 coding DNA: TGTGCCAGCAGGACTTCTGGGGCCAACGTCCTGACTTTC. Looking up the rest from reference TRBV7-8 and TRBJ2-6 gives the full variable domain: GAGVSQSPRYKVAKRGQDVALRCDPISGHVSLFWYQQALGQGPEFLTYFQNEAQLDKSGLPSDRFFAERPEGSVSTLKIQRTQQEDSAVYLCASRTSGANVLTFGAGSRLTVL.

The chain joins TRBV2 to TRBJ2-1; 10 nucleotides align to TRBD2. The V gene end was trimmed by 5 bases and the J gene end by 2 bases; junction bases not matched to a gene: 3. The CDR3 extends over 15 amino acids. Germline V gene lookup returns CDR1 SNHLY and CDR2 FYNNEI. The CDR3 nucleotides are TGTGCCAGCAGTACAGGACTAGCGGCCTACAATGAGCAGTTCTTC. It is translated as CASSTGLAAYNEQFF.